The next 4 T cell receptor beta chains were all read from a single sample in a study of T cell changes during pregnancy in multiple sclerosis. Using immunoSEQ multiplex PCR, the repertoire was profiled, and TCRdb retains in-frame clones only, with some absent. The sample yields under 80,000 clones, over 85% seen once. This sample comprised peripheral blood, obtained after pregnancy. The receptors shown here come from a female donor in good health, enrolled as a control in a pregnancy study.

V usage is TRBV10-3 and J usage is TRBJ2-7, with D perhaps TRBD1 (6 bases). V gave up 6 bases and J gave up 0 bases, with 12 bases separating them. The CDR3 totals 14 residues. The germline CDR1 and CDR2 sequences are ENHRY and SYGVKD. CDR3 amino acids: CAISGQGSSYEQYF. For the CDR3, the DNA is TGTGCCATCAGCGGGCAGGGGAGCTCCTACGAGCAGTACTTC.

This clone showed up just a few times. Germline is not matched at one junction end, which may reflect a read error. The rearrangement joins TRBV7-9 to TRBJ1-4; D call uncertain. Per germline, CDR1 SEHNR and CDR2 FQNEAQ (reference sequence). The CDR3 has 13 residues. The CDR3 sequence: CPRLQTETEKLFF. The DNA for the CDR3 is TGTCCCAGGCTTCAGACGGAGACTGAAAAACTGTTTTTT.

This rearrangement joins TRBV7-2 to TRBJ1-1; D not resolved. Deletions cut 3 bases from V and 7 bases from J, with 9 bases between. Germline-derived CDR1 and CDR2 are SGHTA and FQGNSA. The CDR3 is made up of 12 amino acids. The CDR3 DNA follows: TGTGCCAGCAGCTTTGGCGGGGTTGAAGCTTTCTTT. Protein: CASSFGGVEAFF.

The V gene is TRBV2, the J gene TRBJ2-3; no clear D. Germline V gives CDR1 SNHLY, CDR2 FYNNEI. Trimming pared 4 bases from V and 5 bases from J, leaving 7 bases between. The CDR3 sequence is 12 residues long. The CDR3: CASSALEDTQYF. CDR3 DNA sequence: TGTGCCAGCAGTGCCCTAGAAGATACGCAGTATTTT.